Presented here are 22 T cell receptor beta chains from one specimen sequenced in a study of shared clonotypes between healthy human individuals. Using immunoSEQ multiplex PCR, the repertoire was profiled, and TCRdb retains in-frame clones only, with some absent. The sample holds about 1,500,000 clones, over 95% seen once. The material sequenced was naive CD4+ T cells sorted from blood. Regarding subset: CD45RA+ positively selected. Source of these receptors: a young man in good health.

The chain combines TRBV18 with TRBJ2-5, with TRBD2 matching 7 bases. Trimming at V came to 3 bases and at J to 3 bases, leaving 10 bases not matched to a gene. This CDR3 spans 16 amino acids. From germline, CDR1 is KGHSH and CDR2 LQKENI. This CDR3 reads CASSPVLGRGEETQYF. CDR3 sequence (DNA): TGTGCCAGCTCACCCGTCTTAGGGAGGGGAGAAGAGACCCAGTACTTC.

This rearrangement joins TRBV9 to TRBJ2-3; D unclear. Germline loops: CDR1 SGDLS, CDR2 YYNGEE. Trimming shortened V by 3 bases and J by 3 bases, and 14 bases separated the two germline ends. This CDR3 has 15 residues. CDR3 sequence: CASSAPVSGTDTQYF. In nucleotides, the CDR3 is TGTGCCAGCAGCGCTCCAGTGAGTGGGACAGATACGCAGTATTTT.

The V call is TRBV6-6, the J call TRBJ2-1; no clear D gene. This CDR3 has 15 residues. Deletions cut 5 bases from V and 7 bases from J, with 18 bases between. The V gene's germline CDR1 is MNHNY and CDR2 SVGAGI (reference sequence). CDR3: CASSPLANGKNEQFF. CDR3 nucleotide sequence: TGTGCCAGCAGTCCATTAGCCAACGGTAAGAATGAGCAGTTCTTC.

The chain uses TRBV21-1 and TRBJ1-1; the listed D gene, TRBD1, was not tested against the DNA. TRBV21-1 is flagged as a pseudogene. The CDR3 has 13 amino acids. The CDR3, as DNA: TGTGCCAGCAGCAAACAGGGGAACACTGAAGCTTTCTTT. Protein: CASSKQGNTEAFF.

As for this clone: Germline and junction disagree at one end, which may indicate a read error. The chain couples TRBV15 to TRBJ1-2; D possibly corresponds to TRBD1 (5 bases). CDR1 and CDR2 from the germline V gene are LNHNV and YYDKDF (reference sequence). The CDR3 extends over 13 amino acids. The CDR3 protein is CATSRDRGTADIF. As DNA, the CDR3 is TGTGCCACCAGCAGAGATCGGGGGACCGCGGACATCTTC.

J is TRBJ2-6 and V is TRBV28; 8 nucleotides line up with TRBD1. The CDR3 length is 16 residues. Germline V gene sequence: CDR1 MDHEN, CDR2 SYDVKM. Unmatched junction bases numbered 4, after V lost 6 bases and J lost 0 bases. CDR3 nucleotides: TGTGCCAGCAGCTGGGACAGGACCTCTGGGGCCAACGTCCTGACTTTC. The encoded protein is CASSWDRTSGANVLTF.

V and J are TRBV7-2 and TRBJ2-7; 8 bases are a match to TRBD1. Germline CDR1 and CDR2: SGHTA and FQGNSA. This CDR3 is built from 15 residues. After removal of 2 bases from V and 2 bases from J, the junction contained 5 bases not matched to a gene. CDR3 amino acids: CASSLLPDRAYEQYF. CDR3 sequence (DNA): TGTGCCAGCAGCTTACTGCCGGACAGGGCCTACGAGCAGTACTTC.

This sequence joins TRBV5-1 and TRBJ2-1; D is perhaps TRBD1 or TRBD2 (6 bases each). Germline V lookup: CDR1 SGHRS, CDR2 YFSETQ. Trimming removed 0 bases at V and 2 bases at J, with 12 bases between. This CDR3 region has 16 residues. The CDR3 region has the DNA TGCGCCAGCAGCTTGGAGGGGGGACCCCCCTACAATGAGCAGTTCTTC. This gives the protein CASSLEGGPPYNEQFF.

The V and J genes are TRBV7-2 and TRBJ2-3; 9 bases map to TRBD1. Germline values: CDR1 SGHTA, CDR2 FQGNSA. This CDR3 is 19 amino acids long. V gave up 2 bases and J gave up 0 bases; unmatched junction bases: 12. The CDR3 bases are TGTGCCAGCAGCTTACCCCGGGACAGGGTTATTCATAGCACAGATACGCAGTATTTT. Amino acid sequence: CASSLPRDRVIHSTDTQYF.

This chain uses TRBV28 with TRBJ2-6; D remains unclear. Trimming stripped 3 bases from V and 4 bases from J, with 13 bases between. Germline V lookup: CDR1 MDHEN, CDR2 SYDVKM. The CDR3 spans 16 residues. In DNA form, the CDR3 reads TGTGCCAGCAGTTTCCCCCTTTCGTACGGGGCCAACGTCCTGACTTTC. Its protein is CASSFPLSYGANVLTF.

The rearrangement joins TRBV4-1 to TRBJ2-6; D possibly corresponds to TRBD2 (5 bases). This CDR3 spans 16 amino acids. The germline CDR1 and CDR2 sequences are MGHRA and YSYEKL. V shed 8 bases and J shed 4 bases, with 18 bases lying between them. This CDR3 is CASRGWAPFGANVLTF. DNA of the CDR3: TGCGCCAGCCGAGGGTGGGCGCCGTTCGGGGCCAACGTCCTGACTTTC.

This chain uses TRBV6-1 with TRBJ2-5; D is unclear. V shed 5 bases and J shed 5 bases, with 12 bases lying between them. This CDR3 spans 13 amino acids. Germline CDR1 and CDR2: MNHNS and SASEGT. The CDR3 region is CASSTQMRETQYF. The DNA for the CDR3 is TGTGCCAGCAGTACCCAGATGAGGGAGACCCAGTACTTC.

CDR3 coding DNA: TGTGCCAGCAGCAGCAAGGCGGGACAGGTAGGAAAAAAGTACAATGAGCAGTTCTTC. Translated: CASSSKAGQVGKKYNEQFF. This chain connects TRBV7-2 to TRBJ2-1, with 8 positions matching TRBD1. The CDR3 has 19 residues. Germline-derived CDR1 and CDR2 are SGHTA and FQGNSA. J was trimmed by 4 bases and V by 5 bases; bases with no gene match: 19. Looking up the rest from reference TRBV7-2 and TRBJ2-1 gives the full variable domain: GAGVSQSPSNKVTEKGKDVELRCDPISGHTALYWYRQSLGQGLEFLIYFQGNSAPDKSGLPSDRFSAERTGGSVSTLTIQRTQQEDSAVYLCASSSKAGQVGKKYNEQFFGPGTRLTVL.

The chain joins TRBV4-1 to TRBJ2-1; 12 nucleotides line up with TRBD2. Germline CDR1 and CDR2: MGHRA and YSYEKL. This CDR3 spans 17 amino acids. The V gene end was trimmed by 6 bases and the J gene end by 1 base; junction bases not matched to a gene: 7. In DNA, the CDR3 is TGCGCCAGCAGTCTCAGGACTAGCGGGACTTCCTACAATGAGCAGTTCTTC. Translating it yields CASSLRTSGTSYNEQFF.

The chain couples TRBV9 to TRBJ2-1; D is unresolved. CDR3 length equals 15 residues. Germline loops: CDR1 SGDLS, CDR2 YYNGEE. V was shortened by 0 bases and J by 2 bases, with 9 bases between the two germline ends. CDR3 region: CASSVVGHPYNEQFF. DNA for the CDR3: TGTGCCAGCAGCGTAGTGGGCCATCCCTACAATGAGCAGTTCTTC. The full variable domain, with the rest looked up from reference TRBV9 and TRBJ2-1, is DSGVTQTPKHLITATGQRVTLRCSPRSGDLSVYWYQQSLDQGLQFLIQYYNGEERAKGNILERFSAQQFPDLHSELNLSSLELGDSALYFCASSVVGHPYNEQFFGPGTRLTVL.

The chain couples TRBV5-1 to TRBJ1-1; maybe TRBD1 (5 bases). Trimming removed 4 bases from V and 5 bases from J, with 18 bases in between. CDR1 and CDR2 (germline): SGHRS, YFSETQ. The CDR3 has 15 amino acids. The CDR3 loop is CASSLERGPGTEAFF. The DNA of the CDR3 is TGCGCCAGCAGCCTCGAAAGGGGTCCCGGAACTGAAGCTTTCTTT.

The V and J genes are TRBV18 and TRBJ1-5, with D uncertain. From germline, CDR1 is KGHSH and CDR2 LQKENI. The CDR3 is 14 amino acids. V was cut by 3 bases and J by 8 bases, with 14 bases left in between. In DNA, the CDR3 is TGTGCCAGCTCACCTACAAGTTTGTTGGAGCCCCAGCATTTT. It specifies CASSPTSLLEPQHF.

This chain connects TRBV18 to TRBJ2-5, with D tentatively TRBD1 (6 bases). Germline V gene lookup returns CDR1 KGHSH and CDR2 LQKENI. The CDR3 consists of 15 residues. The V gene lost 5 bases and the J gene lost 5 bases, with 18 bases spanning the gap. The CDR3 DNA is TGTGCCAGCTCAAAAACAGGGTCCCCAACGGAGACCCAGTACTTC. It codes for CASSKTGSPTETQYF.

The chain employs TRBV9 and TRBJ2-1; TRBD2 agrees at 8 bases. This CDR3 has 15 residues. The germline V gene encodes CDR1 SGDLS and CDR2 YYNGEE. Trimming at V came to 0 bases and at J to 6 bases, leaving 5 bases not matched to a gene. CDR3 in DNA: TGTGCCAGCAGCGTAGAGCGGGAGCCGGGCAATGAGCAGTTCTTC. Encoded protein: CASSVEREPGNEQFF.

The J gene is TRBJ2-7, the V gene TRBV2, with 9 nucleotides matching TRBD1. This CDR3 is built from 13 residues. Germline-derived CDR1 and CDR2 are SNHLY and FYNNEI. Trimming removed 7 bases from V and 2 bases from J; junction bases left unmatched: 3. The CDR3 is CASKDRGPYEQYF. CDR3 bases: TGTGCCAGCAAGGACAGGGGCCCCTACGAGCAGTACTTC.

The J gene is TRBJ1-1, the V gene TRBV28; tentative D call: TRBD1 (5 bases). V gave up 7 bases and J gave up 2 bases, with 17 bases separating them. CDR3 length: 15 residues. Per the germline V gene, CDR1 is MDHEN and CDR2 is SYDVKM. The CDR3 loop is CASNPENGANTEAFF. The CDR3 DNA follows: TGTGCCAGCAATCCGGAAAACGGGGCAAACACTGAAGCTTTCTTT.

This chain joins TRBV15 and TRBJ2-1; tentatively, D is TRBD2 (7 bases). CDR1 LNHNV and CDR2 YYDKDF come from the germline V gene (reference sequence). The CDR3 runs to 15 residues. V gave up 3 bases and J gave up 6 bases, with 15 bases separating them. The DNA of the CDR3 is TGTGCCACCAGCAGGGTAGGACTAGGGGGCAATGAGCAGTTCTTC. The encoded protein is CATSRVGLGGNEQFF. The complete variable domain, with remaining parts taken from reference TRBV15 and TRBJ2-1, reads DAMVIQNPRYQVTQFGKPVTLSCSQTLNHNVMYWYQQKSSQAPKLLFHYYDKDFNNEADTPDNFQSRRPNTSFCFLDIRSPGLGDTAMYLCATSRVGLGGNEQFFGPGTRLTVL.